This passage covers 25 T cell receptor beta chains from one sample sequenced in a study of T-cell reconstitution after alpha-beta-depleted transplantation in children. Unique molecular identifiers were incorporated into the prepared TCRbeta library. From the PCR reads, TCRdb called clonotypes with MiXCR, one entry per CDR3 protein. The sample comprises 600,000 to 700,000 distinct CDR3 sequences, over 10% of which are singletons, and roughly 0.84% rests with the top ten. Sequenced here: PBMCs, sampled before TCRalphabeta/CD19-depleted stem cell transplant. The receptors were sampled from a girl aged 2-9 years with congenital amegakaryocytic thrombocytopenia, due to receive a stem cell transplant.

The CDR3 loop reads CASRLLGDGTEAFF. As DNA, the CDR3 is TGCGCCAGCAGACTACTAGGGGACGGCACTGAAGCTTTCTTT. The chain uses TRBV5-1 and TRBJ1-1; D is perhaps TRBD1 (5 bases). The CDR3 contains 14 residues. V shed 5 bases and J shed 4 bases, with 15 bases lying between them. Per germline, CDR1 SGHRS and CDR2 YFSETQ.

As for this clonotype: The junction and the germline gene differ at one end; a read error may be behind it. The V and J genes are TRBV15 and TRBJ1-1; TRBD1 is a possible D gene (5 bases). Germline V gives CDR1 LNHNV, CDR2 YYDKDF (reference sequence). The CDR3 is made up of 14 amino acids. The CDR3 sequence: CPTQQGLSNTEAFF. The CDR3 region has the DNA TGTCCCACCCAGCAGGGTTTGTCGAACACTGAAGCTTTCTTT.

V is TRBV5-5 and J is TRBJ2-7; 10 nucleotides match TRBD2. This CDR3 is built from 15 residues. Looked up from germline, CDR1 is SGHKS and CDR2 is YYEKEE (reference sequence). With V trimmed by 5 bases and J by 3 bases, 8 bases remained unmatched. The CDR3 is CASSRLAGSFYEQYF. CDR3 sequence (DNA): TGTGCCAGCAGTCGACTAGCGGGCTCTTTCTACGAGCAGTACTTC.

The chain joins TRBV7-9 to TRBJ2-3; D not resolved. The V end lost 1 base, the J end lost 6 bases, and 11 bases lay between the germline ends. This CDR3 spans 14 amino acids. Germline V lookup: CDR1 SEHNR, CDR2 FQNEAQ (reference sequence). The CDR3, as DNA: TGTGCCAGCAGCTTAGAGGATTGGTCGGATACGCAGTATTTT. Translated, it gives CASSLEDWSDTQYF.

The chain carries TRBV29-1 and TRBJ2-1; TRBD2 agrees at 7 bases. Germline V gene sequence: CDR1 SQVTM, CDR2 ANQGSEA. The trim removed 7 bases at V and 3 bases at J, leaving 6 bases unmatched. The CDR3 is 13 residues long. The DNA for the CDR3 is TGCAGCGGCAGCGGGGTCAACTACAATGAGCAGTTCTTC. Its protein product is CSGSGVNYNEQFF.

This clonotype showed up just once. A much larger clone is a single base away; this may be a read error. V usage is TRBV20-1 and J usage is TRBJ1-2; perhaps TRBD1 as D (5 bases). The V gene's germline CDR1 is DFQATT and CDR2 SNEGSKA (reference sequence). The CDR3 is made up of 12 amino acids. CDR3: CSATDTGYGDTF. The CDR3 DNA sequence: TGCAGTGCGACGGACACGGGTTATGGCGACACCTTC.

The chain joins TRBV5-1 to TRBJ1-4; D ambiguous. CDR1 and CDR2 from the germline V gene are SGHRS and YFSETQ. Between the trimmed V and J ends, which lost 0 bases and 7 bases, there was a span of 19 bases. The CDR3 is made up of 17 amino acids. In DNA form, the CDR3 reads TGCGCCAGCAGCTTGGACACTCCACTCACGGGCGGTGAAAAACTGTTTTTT. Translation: CASSLDTPLTGGEKLFF. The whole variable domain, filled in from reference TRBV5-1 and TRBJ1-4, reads KAGVTQTPRYLIKTRGQQVTLSCSPISGHRSVSWYQQTPGQGLQFLFEYFSETQRNKGNFPGRFSGRQFSNSRSEMNVSTLELGDSALYLCASSLDTPLTGGEKLFFGSGTQLSVL.

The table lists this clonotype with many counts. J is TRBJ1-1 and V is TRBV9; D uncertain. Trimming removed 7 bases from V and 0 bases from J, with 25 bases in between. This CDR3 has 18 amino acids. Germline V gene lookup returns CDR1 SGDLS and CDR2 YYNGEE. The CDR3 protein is CASAPLLLATILNTEAFF. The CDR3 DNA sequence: TGTGCCAGCGCCCCTCTGTTACTGGCTACTATATTGAACACTGAAGCTTTCTTT.

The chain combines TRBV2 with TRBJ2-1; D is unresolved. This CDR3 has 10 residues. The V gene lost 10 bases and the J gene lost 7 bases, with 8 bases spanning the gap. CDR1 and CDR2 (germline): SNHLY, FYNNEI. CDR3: CATTVNEQFF. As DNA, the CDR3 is TGTGCCACGACCGTTAATGAGCAGTTCTTC. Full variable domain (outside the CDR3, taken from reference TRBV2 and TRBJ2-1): EPEVTQTPSHQVTQMGQEVILRCVPISNHLYFYWYRQILGQKVEFLVSFYNNEISEKSEIFDDQFSVERPDGSNFTLKIRSTKLEDSAMYFCATTVNEQFFGPGTRLTVL.

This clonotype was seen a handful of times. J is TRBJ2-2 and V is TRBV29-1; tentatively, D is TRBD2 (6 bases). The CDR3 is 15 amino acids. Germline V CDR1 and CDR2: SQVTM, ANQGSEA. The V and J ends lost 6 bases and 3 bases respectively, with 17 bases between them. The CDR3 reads CSVKLARVDTGELFF. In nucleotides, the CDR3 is TGCAGCGTGAAACTAGCACGCGTGGACACCGGGGAGCTGTTTTTT.

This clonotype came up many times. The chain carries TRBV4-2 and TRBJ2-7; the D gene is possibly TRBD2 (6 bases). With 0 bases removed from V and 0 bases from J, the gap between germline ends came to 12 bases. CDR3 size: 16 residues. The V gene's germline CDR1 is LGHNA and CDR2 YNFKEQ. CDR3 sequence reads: CASSQDQAGNSYEQYF. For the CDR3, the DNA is TGTGCCAGCAGCCAAGATCAGGCGGGGAACTCCTACGAGCAGTACTTC.

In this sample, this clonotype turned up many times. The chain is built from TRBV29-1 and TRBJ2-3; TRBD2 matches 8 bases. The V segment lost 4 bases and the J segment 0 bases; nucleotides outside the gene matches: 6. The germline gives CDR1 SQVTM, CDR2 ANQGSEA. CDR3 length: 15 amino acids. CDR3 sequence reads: CSVASTSASTDTQYF. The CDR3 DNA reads TGCAGCGTTGCCTCGACTAGCGCTAGCACAGATACGCAGTATTTT.

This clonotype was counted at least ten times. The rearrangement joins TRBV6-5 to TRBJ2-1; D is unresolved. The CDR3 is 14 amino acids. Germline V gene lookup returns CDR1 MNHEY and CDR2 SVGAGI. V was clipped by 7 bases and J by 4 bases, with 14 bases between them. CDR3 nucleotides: TGTGCCAGCAAGGTTACGTTGTCGTACAATGAGCAGTTCTTC. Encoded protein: CASKVTLSYNEQFF.

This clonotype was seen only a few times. In DNA form, the CDR3 reads TGCAGCGTTGTTGGAGTGGGACCAGACACCGGGGAGCTGTTTTTT. Amino acid sequence: CSVVGVGPDTGELFF. The chain has TRBV29-1 and TRBJ2-2; either TRBD1 or TRBD2 may fit D (5 bases each). Germline CDR1 and CDR2: SQVTM and ANQGSEA. The V and J ends lost 4 bases and 3 bases respectively, with 15 bases between them. The CDR3 sequence is 15 residues long.

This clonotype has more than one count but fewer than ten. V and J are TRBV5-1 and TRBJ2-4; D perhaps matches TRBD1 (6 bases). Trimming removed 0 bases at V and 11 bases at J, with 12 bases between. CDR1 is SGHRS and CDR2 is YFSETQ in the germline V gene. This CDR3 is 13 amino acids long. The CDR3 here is CASSLVRDNVQYF. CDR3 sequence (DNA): TGCGCCAGCAGCTTGGTACGGGACAACGTTCAGTACTTC. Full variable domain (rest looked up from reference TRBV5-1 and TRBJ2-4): KAGVTQTPRYLIKTRGQQVTLSCSPISGHRSVSWYQQTPGQGLQFLFEYFSETQRNKGNFPGRFSGRQFSNSRSEMNVSTLELGDSALYLCASSLVRDNVQYFGAGTRLSVL.

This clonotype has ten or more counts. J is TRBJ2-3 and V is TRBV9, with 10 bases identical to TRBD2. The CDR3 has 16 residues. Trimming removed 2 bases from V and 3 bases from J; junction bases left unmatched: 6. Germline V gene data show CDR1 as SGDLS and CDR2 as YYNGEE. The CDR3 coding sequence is TGTGCCAGCAGCGTCGTAGCGGGAGGCTGGACAGATACGCAGTATTTT. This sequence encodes CASSVVAGGWTDTQYF.

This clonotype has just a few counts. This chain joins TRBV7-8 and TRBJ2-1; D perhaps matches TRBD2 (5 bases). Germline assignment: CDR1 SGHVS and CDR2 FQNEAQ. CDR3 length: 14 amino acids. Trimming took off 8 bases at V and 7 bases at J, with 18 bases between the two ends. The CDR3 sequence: CASVLASLGNEQFF. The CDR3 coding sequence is TGTGCCAGCGTCTTAGCGTCCCTCGGGAATGAGCAGTTCTTC.

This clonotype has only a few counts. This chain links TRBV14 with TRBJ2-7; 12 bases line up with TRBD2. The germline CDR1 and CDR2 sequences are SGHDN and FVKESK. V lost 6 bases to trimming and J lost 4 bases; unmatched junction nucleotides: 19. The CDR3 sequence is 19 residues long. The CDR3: CASSQTRGLAGRRDYEQYF. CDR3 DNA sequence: TGTGCCAGCAGTCAAACCCGGGGACTAGCGGGCCGCCGGGATTACGAGCAGTACTTC. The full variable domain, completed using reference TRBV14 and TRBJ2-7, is EAGVTQFPSHSVIEKGQTVTLRCDPISGHDNLYWYRRVMGKEIKFLLHFVKESKQDESGMPNNRFLAERTGGTYSTLKVQPAELEDSGVYFCASSQTRGLAGRRDYEQYFGPGTRLTVT.

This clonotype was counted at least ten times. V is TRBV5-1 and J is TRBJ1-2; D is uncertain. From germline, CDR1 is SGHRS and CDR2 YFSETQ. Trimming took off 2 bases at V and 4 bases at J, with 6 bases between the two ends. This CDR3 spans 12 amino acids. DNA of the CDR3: TGCGCCAGCAGCTTAAGTCGCTATGGCTACACCTTC. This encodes CASSLSRYGYTF.

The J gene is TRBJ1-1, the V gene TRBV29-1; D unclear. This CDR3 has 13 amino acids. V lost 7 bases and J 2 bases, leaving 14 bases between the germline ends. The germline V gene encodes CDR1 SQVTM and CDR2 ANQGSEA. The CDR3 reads CSANRFSNTEAFF. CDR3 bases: TGCAGCGCAAACAGATTTTCAAACACTGAAGCTTTCTTT. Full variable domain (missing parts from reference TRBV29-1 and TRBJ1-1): SAVISQKPSRDICQRGTSLTIQCQVDSQVTMMFWYRQQPGQSLTLIATANQGSEATYESGFVIDKFPISRPNLTFSTLTVSNMSPEDSSIYLCSANRFSNTEAFFGQGTRLTVV.

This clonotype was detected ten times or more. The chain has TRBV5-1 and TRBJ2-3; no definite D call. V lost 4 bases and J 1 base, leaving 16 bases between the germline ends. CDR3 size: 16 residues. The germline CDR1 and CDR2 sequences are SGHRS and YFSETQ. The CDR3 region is CASSPDLGIGTDTQYF. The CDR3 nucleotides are TGCGCCAGCAGCCCAGACCTAGGAATCGGCACAGATACGCAGTATTTT. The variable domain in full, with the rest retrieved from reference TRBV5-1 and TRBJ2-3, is KAGVTQTPRYLIKTRGQQVTLSCSPISGHRSVSWYQQTPGQGLQFLFEYFSETQRNKGNFPGRFSGRQFSNSRSEMNVSTLELGDSALYLCASSPDLGIGTDTQYFGPGTRLTVL.

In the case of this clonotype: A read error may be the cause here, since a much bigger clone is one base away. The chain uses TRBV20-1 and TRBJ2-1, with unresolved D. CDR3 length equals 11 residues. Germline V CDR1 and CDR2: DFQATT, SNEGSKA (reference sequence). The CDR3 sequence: CSALGINEQFF. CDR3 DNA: TGCAGCGCGCTTGGTATAAATGAGCAGTTCTTC.

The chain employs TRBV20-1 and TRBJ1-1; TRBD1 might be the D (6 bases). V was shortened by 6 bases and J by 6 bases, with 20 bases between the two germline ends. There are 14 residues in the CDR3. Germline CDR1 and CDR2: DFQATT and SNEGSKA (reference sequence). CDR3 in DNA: TGCAGTGCCCGAAACAGGGATTCCTACCCTGAAGCTTTCTTT. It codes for CSARNRDSYPEAFF.

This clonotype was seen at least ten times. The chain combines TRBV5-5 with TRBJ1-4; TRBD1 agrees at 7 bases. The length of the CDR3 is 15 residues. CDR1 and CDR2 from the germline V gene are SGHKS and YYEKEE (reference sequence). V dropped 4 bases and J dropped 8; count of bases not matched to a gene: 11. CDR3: CASSPQRGQWEKLFF. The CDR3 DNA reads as TGTGCCAGCAGCCCACAAAGGGGGCAATGGGAAAAACTGTTTTTT.

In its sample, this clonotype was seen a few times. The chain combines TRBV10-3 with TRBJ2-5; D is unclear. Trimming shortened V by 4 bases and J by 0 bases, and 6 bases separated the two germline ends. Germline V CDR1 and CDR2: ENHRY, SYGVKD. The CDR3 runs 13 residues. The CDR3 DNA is TGTGCCATCAGTGGAAGGTACCAAGAGACCCAGTACTTC. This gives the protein CAISGRYQETQYF.